Included here is one T cell receptor beta chain sequence, with context. The data originate from a study of control samples from healthy donors and cancer patients. The table came from immunoSEQ multiplex PCR; TCRdb's copy has only in-frame clones and leaves some out. The data show 150,000 to 200,000 clones, around 90% seen once. The CDR3 sequence is 12 residues long. The V end lost 8 bases, the J end lost 2 bases, and 10 bases lay between the germline ends. Germline V gene data show CDR1 as SNHLY and CDR2 as FYNNEI. V and J are TRBV2 and TRBJ2-7; D perhaps matches TRBD1 (6 bases). Sequences were obtained from blood. This clonotype originated in a woman aged 40 to 55 in good health. The CDR3, as DNA: TGTGCCAGCCGGACAGATGCCTACGAGCAGTACTTC. This codes for CASRTDAYEQYF.